This entry is about one TCR beta chain. From germline, CDR1 is SQVTM and CDR2 ANQGSEA. The CDR3 totals 13 residues. Trimming removed 4 bases at V and 5 bases at J, with 14 bases between. Produced via immunoSEQ multiplex PCR; TCRdb's table is partial and in-frame only. The sample has more than 250,000 clones; over 75% are singletons. This sample was taken from a study of blood T cell repertoires in COVID-19. The clonotype was recovered from a woman under 30 who had recovered from COVID-19. The chain joins TRBV29-1 to TRBJ1-1, with D perhaps TRBD1 (5 bases). Sequencing input: PBMCs or T cells enriched from blood (not recorded which). CDR3 residues: CSVGEGWRTEAFF. CDR3 coding DNA: TGCAGCGTTGGGGAGGGGTGGAGGACTGAAGCTTTCTTT.